Sequencing of this T cell receptor (beta chain) was carried out in a study of cytomegalovirus exposure and HLA in healthy donors (dated by TCRdb to 2015 to 2018). Notes on the research overall: The roughly 700 repertoires of the first cohort and the roughly 110 validation repertoires were produced on the same platform, according to a later analysis. The study aimed to test whether cataloging public T cell receptors could reveal signatures of past pathogen exposure. A separate validation cohort of roughly 110 different subjects was used in addition to the 666-subject first cohort. High-throughput TCR immunosequencing, statistical association of individual TCRs with disease status, and machine learning were combined to predict cytomegalovirus infection status. Here is what the overall study found, with its caveats: Across donors, most TCR sequences were observed very rarely, whereas some public TCRs were present in many individuals. Three of the identified cytomegalovirus-associated TCR beta chains were confirmed in vitro to be specific for cytomegalovirus antigens. Of the cluster scores, approximately 94% were above 0 in a later analysis, which found that TCRs clustered in the first cohort also tended to co-occur in the roughly 130 validation repertoires. A total of some 180 TCR beta chains were listed by the study as associated with cytomegalovirus. The validation cohort had no HLA typing available for a later analysis, so co-occurrence within that cohort was assessed over all 130 or so repertoires. The authors suggested that the approach could potentially be generalized to other disease states and immunological phenotypes. In both the original and validation cohorts, the classifier was reported to diagnose cytomegalovirus status with high specificity and sensitivity.

Donors formed part of the validation cohort, which comprised 120 subjects and was distinct from the first cohort of under 850 subjects. The CDR3 runs 15 residues from the cysteine to the phenylalanine. Here the CDR3 DNA is all that survives: 45 bases in frame from base 1. Trimming removed 1 base from V and 0 bases from J, leaving 7 bases between the germline ends. The germline V gene encodes CDR1 SNHLY and CDR2 FYNNEI. The protocol used for the library was the immunoSEQ multiplex PCR assay. Processing in the source paper ran as follows. A statistical classification framework was built for diagnosing cytomegalovirus status from the catalog of TCR beta chain sequences. As stored in TCRdb, this immuneACCESS dataset retains in-frame rearrangements with V and J assigned. A fraction of the clones does not appear; measured against another copy, unresolved V genes explain less than half of the discrepancy, and the remainder lacks a known reason. V and J calls and clone size are copied from that table; D and trimming were computed from the DNA. This sample has 100,000 to 120,000 clones in its table, and more than 70% of those were observed once. The top ten constitute 1.5% to 2% of the sample.

A note on this clone: Its antigen is not yet known. No base quality information exists; no much larger clone differs at one position.

The sequence was collected from a woman in her late teens or twenties in good health and CMV-seronegative. The sample comprised PBMCs. The sequence joins TRBV2 to TRBJ2-1; there is no confident call for the D gene. The DNA is as follows: TGTGCCAGCAGTGAAGAAAGTAGCTCCTACAATGAGCAGTTCTTC. It specifies CASSEESSSYNEQFF.